This TCR beta chain was documented in a study of T-cell reconstitution after alpha-beta-depleted transplantation in children (dated by TCRdb to between 2015 and 2016). As for the study more broadly: Using TCR repertoire profiling, the study followed T-cell immune reconstitution in a quantitative way in children after TCRalphabeta/CD19-depleted allogeneic hematopoietic cell transplantation.

Library preparation employed PCR. Instrument used: Illumina HiSeq 2500. TCR libraries were prepared with molecular barcoding, using unique molecular identifiers to normalize TCRbeta repertoire quantification. In TCRdb, the public reads were trimmed at Q25 with fastp and aligned with MiXCR, with productive beta chains retained. A single entry per CDR3 protein holds the most common genes and DNA from its merged rows. Counted in this sample were about 240,000 distinct CDR3 sequences; around 12% of them appeared once. Jointly, the top ten make up around 3% of the sample. Including cysteine and phenylalanine, the CDR3 has 15 amino acids. Left in the record is the CDR3 DNA by itself, 45 bases read in frame from the first base. Trimming costs V 1 base and J 3 bases, and their ends lie 9 bases apart. From the germline V gene (reference sequence), CDR1 is SGHAT and CDR2 is FQDESV. At least ten counts were recorded for this clonotype. The clone's antigen remains unknown. The record has no base qualities; no much larger clone is one base away.

The source of this sequence is a human donor who donated a stem cell graft to a child with acute lymphoblastic leukemia. The chain couples TRBV11-1 to TRBJ2-2; the D gene remains uncertain. The sample here was PBMCs from the stem cell graft donor, taken from the stem cell graft. The CDR3 protein sequence reads: CASSLDGYDTGELFF. The DNA reads as follows: TGTGCCAGCAGCTTAGATGGGTACGACACCGGGGAGCTGTTTTTT. Extended through the reference TRBV11-1 and TRBJ2-2 proteins, this CDR3 yields the full variable domain: EAEVAQSPRYKITEKSQAVAFWCDPISGHATLYWYRQILGQGPELLVQFQDESVVDDSQLPKDRFSAERLKGVDSTLKIQPAELGDSAMYLCASSLDGYDTGELFFGEGSRLTVL.